The clone carrying this T cell receptor (beta chain) turned up a few times. These data originate in a study of PD-L1 blockade in urothelial cancer. Study-wide background: Blood was tested 3 weeks (second dose) and 6 weeks into treatment. Blood samples had a median of approximately 150,000 T cells, some 83,000 unique TCRs, and clonality around 0.08.

Patients suffered from locally advanced or metastatic urothelial carcinoma. All patients handed over anywhere from 1 to 8 samples, pretreatment and on-treatment. Assay used: immunoSEQ multiplex PCR; TCRdb lists only in-frame clones, some missing. The sample lists about 20,000 clones; about 91% were seen once. The source is a middle-aged man with urothelial cancer. The sample consisted of PBMCs, taken around atezolizumab (anti-PD-L1) treatment.

Here the CDR3 DNA reads TGCGCCAGCAGTGAGTCGCTAGCGGGTACCGATGAGCAGTTCTTC. This encodes CASSESLAGTDEQFF. The genes are TRBV10-1 and TRBJ2-1; 8 bases align to TRBD2. This CDR3 region has 15 residues. Germline V gene sequence: CDR1 WNHNN, CDR2 SYGVQD (reference sequence). J gave up 8 bases and V 0 bases, and 6 bases lay outside the gene matches.